One and the same sample provided the 3 T cell receptor beta chains below, sequenced in a study of T cell responses to AZD1222 COVID-19 vaccine (dated by TCRdb to 2020 to 2022). In the paper's terms, the time point label means: baseline before first vaccination. To prepare the library, the immunoSEQ multiplex PCR assay was applied. TCRdb holds this immuneACCESS table with in-frame rearrangements only. Some clones are missing; in checked studies, unresolved V genes explain under half, and the rest has no known cause. Across this sample there are more than 100,000 clones, with roughly 90% seen only once. Of the sample, 8% to 9.5% falls within the top ten clones. The specimen comprised peripheral blood, sampled on day 0 of AZD1222 vaccination. These receptors all stem from an adult in good health.

V and J are TRBV11-2 and TRBJ1-1; the D is unclear. Germline-derived CDR1 and CDR2 are SGHAT and FQNNGV. The V end was cut by 2 bases, the J end by 1 base, with 5 bases between. This CDR3 spans 13 amino acids. CDR3 region: CASSLLENTEAFF. The CDR3 region has the DNA TGTGCCAGCAGCTTACTAGAGAACACTGAAGCTTTCTTT.

The chain is built from TRBV6-5 and TRBJ1-1, with D maybe TRBD1 (5 bases). Trimming cost V 5 bases and J 6 bases, with 13 bases left between them. The germline V gene encodes CDR1 MNHEY and CDR2 SVGAGI. This CDR3 region has 13 residues. As DNA, the CDR3 is TGTGCCAGCAGTAGGGGAACTGTTCCTGAAGCTTTCTTT. Translated, it gives CASSRGTVPEAFF.

The rearrangement links TRBV5-6 to TRBJ1-4; no reliable D call. Trimming took 4 bases from V and 7 from J, leaving 17 bases between them. Per the germline V gene, CDR1 is SGHDT and CDR2 is YYEEEE. This CDR3 has 15 residues. CDR3 in DNA: TGTGCCAGCAGCCTGCGTGGGCAGTCGGGTGAAAAACTGTTTTTT. It specifies CASSLRGQSGEKLFF.